One and the same sample provided the 21 T cell receptor beta chains below, sequenced in a study of graft-versus-host responses after intestinal transplantation. Data came from immunoSEQ multiplex PCR; TCRdb stores just in-frame clones and leaves some out. The data hold under 20,000 clones, with 86% observed a single time. The input for sequencing was bone marrow, taken approximately 120 days after transplant. The source is a human patient who received an intestinal transplant, so some T cells may come from the graft donor.

V is TRBV7-3 and J is TRBJ2-7; the match to TRBD2 covers 8 bases. Germline V gives CDR1 SGHTA, CDR2 FQGTGA. V was clipped by 3 bases and J by 4 bases; unmatched bases: 8. This CDR3 has 15 amino acids. The CDR3 loop is CASSFKTGTRYEQYF. CDR3 nucleotides: TGTGCCAGCAGCTTCAAGACCGGGACTAGGTACGAGCAGTACTTC.

The chain is built from TRBV10-1 and TRBJ2-5, with TRBD2 matching over 7 bases. The J call is in doubt because the DNA end fits TRBJ2-7 better. The CDR3 totals 13 residues. The germline V gene has CDR1 WNHNN and CDR2 SYGVQD (reference sequence). As DNA, the CDR3 is TGCGCCAGCAGCGACGAGACTAGCTCCGAGCAGTACTTC. This gives the protein CASSDETSSEQYF.

J is TRBJ2-1 and V is TRBV28; the D gene is possibly TRBD1 (6 bases). This CDR3 contains 11 residues. V was pared by 10 bases and J by 5 bases, with 9 bases between. Germline lookup yields CDR1 MDHEN and CDR2 SYDVKM. Here the CDR3 reads CATTGNNEQFF. CDR3 sequence (DNA): TGTGCCACCACAGGGAACAATGAGCAGTTCTTC. Together with reference TRBV28 and TRBJ2-1, the CDR3 gives the full variable domain: DVKVTQSSRYLVKRTGEKVFLECVQDMDHENMFWYRQDPGLGLRLIYFSYDVKMKEKGDIPEGYSVSREKKERFSLILESASTNQTSMYLCATTGNNEQFFGPGTRLTVL.

This sequence joins TRBV5-1 and TRBJ2-7; no clear D. V dropped 1 base and J dropped 5 bases, with 7 bases sitting between them. Germline V gene sequence: CDR1 SGHRS, CDR2 YFSETQ. There are 12 residues in the CDR3. CDR3 loop: CASSLMGNEQYF. In DNA form, the CDR3 reads TGCGCCAGCAGCTTGATGGGGAACGAGCAGTACTTC.

The V call is TRBV7-6, the J call TRBJ2-1, with TRBD1 identical over 11 bases. Germline V gives CDR1 SGHVS, CDR2 FNYEAQ. J lost 7 bases, V lost 5 bases, and 13 bases had no gene match. The length of the CDR3 is 17 residues. The CDR3 loop reads CASSNRLMGQGGNEQFF. DNA of the CDR3: TGTGCCAGCAGCAACCGTCTTATGGGACAGGGGGGAAATGAGCAGTTCTTC.

This rearrangement joins TRBV19 to TRBJ2-1, with D possibly being TRBD2 (5 bases). Looked up from germline, CDR1 is LNHDA and CDR2 is SQIVND (reference sequence). V was cut by 3 bases and J by 4 bases, with 13 bases left in between. This CDR3 is 15 amino acids long. The CDR3 nucleotides read TGTGCCAGTAGTATCCTTGGCGGGCCTTACAATGAGCAGTTCTTC. It yields the protein CASSILGGPYNEQFF.

In its sample, this clone was seen once. This CDR3 reads CASSEDLQGLPWPTDTQYF. The CDR3, as DNA: TGTGCCAGCAGTGAGGACTTACAGGGGCTCCCATGGCCCACAGATACGCAGTATTTT. The J gene is TRBJ2-3, the V gene TRBV2; 7 bases fit TRBD1. The germline gives CDR1 SNHLY, CDR2 FYNNEI. Trimming took 3 bases from V and 2 from J; bases not matched to a gene: 17. The CDR3 length is 19 residues.

V is TRBV10-3 and J is TRBJ2-1; perhaps TRBD2 as D (7 bases). In germline, CDR1 is ENHRY, CDR2 SYGVKD. This CDR3 contains 12 residues. V lost 4 bases, J lost 8 bases, and 9 bases lay in between. The CDR3 DNA follows: TGTGCCATCAGTGGGGGGGGCGATGAGCAGTTCTTC. It translates to CAISGGGDEQFF.

This chain joins TRBV7-6 and TRBJ2-5; 7 bases agree with TRBD2. The J call is in doubt because the DNA end fits TRBJ2-7 better. The CDR3 extends over 15 amino acids. Germline V gene sequence: CDR1 SGHVS, CDR2 FNYEAQ. The CDR3 loop is CASSFGTTGAYEQYF. The CDR3 DNA follows: TGTGCCAGCAGCTTCGGGACTACCGGCGCCTACGAGCAGTACTTC.

The chain uses TRBV2 and TRBJ1-2; maybe TRBD1 (5 bases). Germline V gives CDR1 SNHLY, CDR2 FYNNEI. The CDR3 contains 13 residues. Trimming pared 7 bases from V and 5 bases from J, leaving 14 bases between. CDR3 sequence reads: CASIPGSGYGYTF. The CDR3 nucleotides are TGTGCCAGCATCCCAGGGTCGGGGTATGGCTACACCTTC.

The CDR3 is CASSNLGAVSPLHF. The CDR3, as DNA: TGTGCCAGTAGTAATCTGGGGGCAGTATCACCCCTCCACTTT. The V gene is TRBV19, the J gene TRBJ1-6; D might be TRBD1 (6 bases). The CDR3 has 14 residues. V lost 4 bases and J lost 10, with 14 bases in between. In germline, CDR1 is LNHDA, CDR2 SQIVND (reference sequence).

The V gene is TRBV7-9, the J gene TRBJ2-7; weak D call: TRBD2 (5 bases). V was cut by 2 bases and J by 6 bases, with 14 bases left in between. The CDR3 loop spans 14 amino acids. Germline loops: CDR1 SEHNR, CDR2 FQNEAQ (reference sequence). CDR3 in DNA: TGTGCCAGCAGCTTAAATTTAGGTACTAGCGAGCAGTACTTC. Amino acids: CASSLNLGTSEQYF. Filled out from reference TRBV7-9 and TRBJ2-7, the complete variable domain reads DTGVSQNPRHKITKRGQNVTFRCDPISEHNRLYWYRQTLGQGPEFLTYFQNEAQLEKSRLLSDRFSAERPKGSFSTLEIQRTEQGDSAMYLCASSLNLGTSEQYFGPGTRLTVT.

The chain has TRBV5-1 and TRBJ1-6, with 12 bases lining up with TRBD1. The V gene end was trimmed by 4 bases and the J gene end by 7 bases; junction bases not matched to a gene: 3. Looked up from germline, CDR1 is SGHRS and CDR2 is YFSETQ. The CDR3 has 15 residues. The CDR3, as DNA: TGCGCCAGCAGCGAGGGACAGGGGGCAAATTCACCCCTCCACTTT. Its translation is CASSEGQGANSPLHF.

The J gene is TRBJ1-1, the V gene TRBV4-1; no reliable D call. Germline CDR1 is MGHRA and CDR2 is YSYEKL. This CDR3 has 13 residues. V was cut by 5 bases and J by 4 bases, with 11 bases left in between. CDR3 in amino acids: CASSIPLGTEAFF. DNA of the CDR3: TGCGCCAGCAGCATCCCTTTGGGCACTGAAGCTTTCTTT.

V gene TRBV2 combines with J gene TRBJ2-6; no clear D. The CDR3 is 12 amino acids. V lost 7 bases to trimming and J lost 3 bases, with 4 bases between them. Germline-derived CDR1 and CDR2 are SNHLY and FYNNEI. The CDR3 region is CASISGANVLTF. In DNA form, the CDR3 reads TGTGCCAGCATAAGTGGGGCCAACGTCCTGACTTTC.

This chain uses TRBV4-1 with TRBJ1-1; D remains ambiguous. The CDR3 is 14 residues long. Germline assignment: CDR1 MGHRA and CDR2 YSYEKL. The V and J ends lost 1 base and 6 bases respectively, with 12 bases between them. The CDR3 nucleotides are TGCGCCAGCAGCCAAGCCGACGGGAGCCCTGAAGCTTTCTTT. This translates into CASSQADGSPEAFF.

The table lists this clone with a count of one. The chain uses TRBV11-2 and TRBJ2-2; tentative D call: TRBD2 (5 bases). V lost 5 bases and J 2 bases, leaving 18 bases between the germline ends. This CDR3 is built from 17 residues. CDR1 SGHAT and CDR2 FQNNGV come from the germline V gene. This CDR3 reads CASSHSVRTHNTGELFF. In nucleotides, the CDR3 is TGTGCCAGCAGCCACTCCGTCCGGACTCACAACACCGGGGAGCTGTTTTTT. Supplemented by reference TRBV11-2 and TRBJ2-2, the full variable domain reads EAGVAQSPRYKIIEKRQSVAFWCNPISGHATLYWYQQILGQGPKLLIQFQNNGVVDDSQLPKDRFSAERLKGVDSTLKIQPAKLEDSAVYLCASSHSVRTHNTGELFFGEGSRLTVL.

This clone was observed a few times. J is TRBJ1-3 and V is TRBV5-4; D perhaps matches TRBD1 (6 bases). The V gene lost 5 bases and the J gene lost 4 bases, with 13 bases spanning the gap. Germline V gives CDR1 SGHNT, CDR2 YYREEE (reference sequence). The CDR3 is 14 amino acids. The CDR3 sequence is CASSPQGKGNTIYF. The CDR3 DNA follows: TGTGCCAGCAGTCCCCAGGGGAAGGGAAACACCATATATTTT.

The genes are TRBV5-1 and TRBJ2-5; 12 positions match TRBD1. Germline loops: CDR1 SGHRS, CDR2 YFSETQ. V shed 4 bases, J shed 4 bases, and the junction held 2 bases outside the gene matches. This CDR3 has 14 residues. For the CDR3, the DNA is TGCGCCAGCAGCCGGGACAGGGGGCGAGAGACCCAGTACTTC. Its protein product is CASSRDRGRETQYF.

The chain recombines TRBV7-6 with TRBJ2-7, with D perhaps TRBD2 (5 bases). Trimming shortened V by 5 bases and J by 7 bases, and 15 bases separated the two germline ends. This CDR3 has 13 residues. Germline V CDR1 and CDR2: SGHVS, FNYEAQ. DNA of the CDR3: TGTGCCAGCAGCACGAAGGGCGAGCGGGAGCAGTACTTC. Amino acid sequence: CASSTKGEREQYF.

The V call is TRBV30, the J call TRBJ1-3; D gene uncertain. Germline CDR1 reads GTSNPN; CDR2 reads SVGIG (reference sequence). The CDR3 length is 11 residues. V was shortened by 2 bases and J by 4 bases, with 3 bases between the two germline ends. The CDR3 DNA follows: TGTGCCTGGAGTCGGGGAAACACCATATATTTT. This encodes CAWSRGNTIYF.